This TCR beta chain was sequenced in a study of post-analysis software for immune sequencing data. General observations from the study: Batch-mates among the samples co-clustered strongly by F measure. In patients, TRBV5-6, TRBV5-1 and TRBV20-1 belonged to five or six TRBV segments found more frequently than in controls.

This CDR3 contains 16 residues. Germline V gene data show CDR1 as DFQATT and CDR2 as SNEGSKA (reference sequence). Of note for this clonotype: Its cognate antigen is unknown.

Unique molecular identifiers tagged the TCR beta cDNA libraries. TCRdb re-called the PCR reads through MiXCR, storing one row per CDR3 protein. Of hundreds of thousands of distinct CDR3 sequences in the sample, 39% are singletons; the top ten hold less than 8%. Source material: blood. The V and J genes are TRBV20-1 and TRBJ2-5, with 10 bases fitting TRBD2. Gene TRBJ2-7 matches the end of the DNA better, so the J call may be wrong. This clonotype was obtained from a girl aged 2-10 years with multiple sclerosis. The CDR3 coding sequence is TGCAGTGCCGTACCAGTGACTAGCGGGTTAAACTACGAGCAGTACTTC. As protein: CSAVPVTSGLNYEQYF.